The T cell receptor beta chain under discussion was sequenced for a study of blood T cell repertoires in COVID-19. The V end was cut by 8 bases, the J end by 3 bases, with 19 bases between. Germline-derived CDR1 and CDR2 are MNHEY and SVGAGI. This CDR3 has 15 amino acids. Seattle patient enrollment occurred during active infection, with longitudinal follow-up thereafter. Original methodology: From reference gene primer amplification, estimates of nucleated cell counts were derived. Here immunoSEQ multiplex PCR was the method, and the copy in TCRdb shows in-frame clones only, minus some. V and J calls and clone size follow that table, whereas D and trimming were derived from the DNA. The sample lists around 220,000 clones, 82% seen once, with 7.5% to 9.5% in the top ten.

The receptor was derived from an elderly woman with COVID-19, enrolled during active disease. V gene TRBV6-5 combines with J gene TRBJ2-5, with a possible D match to TRBD2 (7 bases). Sequenced sample: peripheral blood. In nucleotides, the CDR3 is TGTGCCAGCGTCCCGGGGGGCGCCGGCGAAGAGACCCAGTACTTC. It translates to CASVPGGAGEETQYF.